This TCR beta chain was identified during a study of T cell repertoires in aging, cancer and after chemotherapy. V shed 6 bases and J 3 bases; nucleotides not matched to a gene: 6. The CDR3 length is 16 residues. A mixed TRB-A/B primer pool amplified rearranged TRB by multiplex touch-down PCR. TCRdb reprocessed the multiplex PCR reads with MiXCR, giving one entry per CDR3 protein. Here the sample spans around 2,000 distinct CDR3 sequences, roughly 15% being singletons. TCR beta rearrangements were amplified from peripheral blood genomic DNA. This sequence originates from a human donor with a solid tumor. V usage is TRBV12-3 or TRBV12-4 and J usage is TRBJ2-3; TRBD2 matches at 13 bases. The sample comprised blood. CDR3 residues: CASSLLAGGPTDTQYF. The CDR3 coding sequence is TGTGCCAGCAGCTTACTAGCGGGGGGGCCAACAGATACGCAGTATTTT.